These 10 T cell receptor beta chains came from one sample sequenced in a study of shared clonotypes between healthy human individuals. Data came from immunoSEQ multiplex PCR; TCRdb stores just in-frame clones and leaves some out. The sample has over a million clones; approximately 72% are singletons. Sequencing used memory CD4+ T cells sorted from blood. The subset here: CD45RA-negative fraction. The origin of the receptors is a man younger than 30 in good health.

The chain is built from TRBV11-2 and TRBJ1-6, with a weak D call TRBD1 (6 bases). Germline lookup yields CDR1 SGHAT and CDR2 FQNNGV. The length of the CDR3 is 13 residues. Trimming took 4 bases from V and 11 from J, leaving 12 bases between them. The CDR3 sequence: CASSSGTYAPLHF. The CDR3 coding sequence is TGTGCCAGCAGCTCGGGGACATACGCACCCCTCCACTTT.

The rearrangement uses TRBV7-3 and TRBJ2-7, with 10 positions matching TRBD1. This CDR3 has 13 amino acids. CDR1 and CDR2 from the germline V gene are SGHTA and FQGTGA. J was trimmed by 8 bases and V by 5 bases; bases with no gene match: 6. The CDR3 is CASSPTDRGQQYF. The CDR3 DNA follows: TGTGCCAGCAGCCCGACAGACAGGGGGCAGCAGTACTTC.

The rearrangement uses TRBV9 and TRBJ2-7; TRBD1 agrees at 9 bases. CDR1 and CDR2 from the germline V gene are SGDLS and YYNGEE. There are 17 residues in the CDR3. Germline trimming cut 0 bases from V and 6 bases from J; bases unmatched to any gene: 13. The CDR3: CASSVDSGQGSFSEQYF. Here the CDR3 DNA reads TGTGCCAGCAGCGTAGACAGTGGACAGGGGAGTTTCTCCGAGCAGTACTTC.

The chain is built from TRBV21-1 and TRBJ2-5. TRBV21-1 is given as a pseudogene. The CDR3 extends over 14 amino acids. The CDR3 here is CASSKEGSEETQYF. The CDR3 coding sequence is TGTGCCAGCAGCAAAGAAGGTAGTGAAGAGACCCAGTACTTC.

The rearrangement uses TRBV30 and TRBJ1-2; 7 bases agree with TRBD1. The CDR3 is 15 residues long. CDR1 and CDR2 (germline): GTSNPN, SVGIG (reference sequence). The J segment lost 4 bases and the V segment lost 4 bases, leaving 12 bases of the junction unmatched. This chain's CDR3 is CAWNLDRENFYGYTF. For the CDR3, the DNA is TGTGCCTGGAACCTCGACAGGGAAAATTTCTATGGCTACACCTTC.

The J gene is TRBJ2-7, the V gene TRBV6-5, with D uncertain. This CDR3 has 12 residues. Trimming removed 5 bases at V and 3 bases at J, with 8 bases between. Germline CDR1 MNHEY, CDR2 SVGAGI. The CDR3 spells CASSGMDYEQYF. In DNA form, the CDR3 reads TGTGCCAGCAGTGGTATGGACTACGAGCAGTACTTC.

The chain combines TRBV30 with TRBJ1-1, with D possibly being TRBD1 (5 bases). The CDR3 totals 13 residues. The ends were cut back, 0 bases at V and 11 bases at J, with 16 bases in the middle. The germline V gene has CDR1 GTSNPN and CDR2 SVGIG (reference sequence). CDR3 region: CAWSVRGRGEAFF. CDR3 in DNA: TGTGCCTGGAGTGTACGGGGTAGGGGAGAGGCTTTCTTT.

The chain has TRBV13 and TRBJ2-3, with TRBD2 matching 7 bases. V was pared by 4 bases and J by 0 bases, with 10 bases of the junction left unmatched. Germline loops: CDR1 PRHDT, CDR2 FYEKMQ (reference sequence). The CDR3 is 17 residues long. The CDR3 here is CASSSTQAGLSTDTQYF. The CDR3 DNA reads as TGTGCCAGCAGCTCTACCCAAGCGGGACTTAGCACAGATACGCAGTATTTT. Looking up the rest from reference TRBV13 and TRBJ2-3 gives the full variable domain: AAGVIQSPRHLIKEKRETATLKCYPIPRHDTVYWYQQGPGQDPQFLISFYEKMQSDKGSIPDRFSAQQFSDYHSELNMSSLELGDSALYFCASSSTQAGLSTDTQYFGPGTRLTVL.

This chain connects TRBV7-9 to TRBJ2-3, with TRBD2 as a possible D gene (6 bases). The CDR3 is 15 residues long. V was shortened by 4 bases and J by 1 base, with 12 bases between the two germline ends. CDR1 and CDR2 from the germline V gene are SEHNR and FQNEAQ (reference sequence). CDR3 protein: CASSSIGGGTDTQYF. The CDR3 DNA reads TGTGCCAGCAGCTCCATCGGGGGAGGCACAGATACGCAGTATTTT. The whole variable domain, filled in from reference TRBV7-9 and TRBJ2-3, reads DTGVSQNPRHKITKRGQNVTFRCDPISEHNRLYWYRQTLGQGPEFLTYFQNEAQLEKSRLLSDRFSAERPKGSFSTLEIQRTEQGDSAMYLCASSSIGGGTDTQYFGPGTRLTVL.

The chain carries TRBV5-4 and TRBJ2-3; D ambiguous. V dropped 4 bases and J dropped 2 bases, with 11 bases sitting between them. The CDR3 sequence is 14 residues long. The V gene's germline CDR1 is SGHNT and CDR2 YYREEE (reference sequence). The CDR3 DNA reads as TGTGCCAGCAGCCTCGGCCAACCCACAGATACGCAGTATTTT. Translated, it gives CASSLGQPTDTQYF. The entire variable domain, with the rest obtained from reference TRBV5-4 and TRBJ2-3, is as follows: ETGVTQSPTHLIKTRGQQVTLRCSSQSGHNTVSWYQQALGQGPQFIFQYYREEENGRGNFPPRFSGLQFPNYSSELNVNALELDDSALYLCASSLGQPTDTQYFGPGTRLTVL.